The T cell receptor beta chain described here comes from a study of low-dose radiotherapy and immunotherapy resistance in tumors. This clonotype was seen many times. Germline CDR1 is MDHEN and CDR2 is SYDVKM. V shed 3 bases, J shed 0 bases, and the junction held 14 bases outside the gene matches. This CDR3 region has 18 residues. Alpha and beta chains were covered, as first-strand cDNA relied on TRAV- and TRBV-specific primers. With a V-primer adapter and a constant-region primer, TCRs were amplified for roughly 18 PCR cycles. Using its own MiXCR run on the reads, TCRdb lists one record per CDR3 protein. Of tens of thousands of distinct CDR3 sequences in the sample, more than 20% are singletons; the top ten hold roughly 13%. Time point here: after trial treatment. This sample's treatment: LDRT plus nivolumab, ipilimumab, low-dose cyclophosphamide and aspirin (RACIN trial).

The material sequenced was PBMCs, taken after low-dose radiotherapy plus immunotherapy. The clonotype originates from a female donor with ovarian cancer. V gene TRBV28 combines with J gene TRBJ2-7, with 7 bases identical to TRBD1. As DNA, the CDR3 is TGTGCCAGCAGTTTGACGGGACAGACCTTAACCCGCTCCTACGAGCAGTACTTC. Translating gives CASSLTGQTLTRSYEQYF.